This T cell receptor (beta chain) was observed in a study of OX40 agonist ivuxolimab in advanced cancers. Study-wide results and caveats: The study observed clonal expansion of CD4+ and CD8+ blood T cells by week 6 at 0.1 to 3.0 mg/kg.

Assay used: immunoSEQ multiplex PCR; TCRdb lists only in-frame clones, some missing. The table shows around 68,000 clones, with under 95% occurring only once. A word on this clone: Antigen unknown.

The CDR3 contains 14 residues. Germline loops: CDR1 SGHVS, CDR2 FNYEAQ. The J segment lost 4 bases and the V segment lost 1 base, leaving 3 bases of the junction unmatched. The chain is built from TRBV7-6 and TRBJ2-5; TRBD1 matches 7 bases. The receptor was derived from an adult with an advanced solid tumor such as melanoma, head and neck, liver or kidney cancer. Specimen: CD4+ or CD8+ T cells sorted from blood, collected in a trial of the OX40 agonist ivuxolimab. The CDR3 sequence: CASSLGNRGETQYF. The CDR3 DNA follows: TGTGCCAGCAGCTTAGGGAACAGGGGAGAGACCCAGTACTTC.